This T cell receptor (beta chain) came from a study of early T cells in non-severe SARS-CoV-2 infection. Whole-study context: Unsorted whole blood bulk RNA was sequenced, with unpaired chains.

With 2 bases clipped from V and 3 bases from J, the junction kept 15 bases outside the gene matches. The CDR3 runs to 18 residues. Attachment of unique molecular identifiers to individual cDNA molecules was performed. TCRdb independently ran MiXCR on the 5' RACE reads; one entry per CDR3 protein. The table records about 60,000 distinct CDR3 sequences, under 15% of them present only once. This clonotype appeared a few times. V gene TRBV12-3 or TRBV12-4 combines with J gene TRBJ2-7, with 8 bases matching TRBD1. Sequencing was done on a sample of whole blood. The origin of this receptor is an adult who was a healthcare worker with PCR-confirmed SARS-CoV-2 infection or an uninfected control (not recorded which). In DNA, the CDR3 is TGTGCCAGCAGTTTACTACGTCCCTTTGTTGGACAGGGCTACGAGCAGTACTTC. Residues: CASSLLRPFVGQGYEQYF.